The 20 T cell receptor beta chains below were found in one sample sequenced in a study of T cells in Graves' hyperthyroidism and ophthalmopathy. Amplification targeted TCR beta CDR3 regions from RNA transcripts. RT-PCR in the first round (using the HTBI primer set) targeted the TCR CDR3. TCRdb re-derived calls from the multiplex PCR reads in MiXCR, one entry per CDR3 protein. This table holds about 580,000 distinct CDR3 sequences, about half found once. Sequencing was carried out using peripheral blood or thyroid tissue (not recorded which). The receptors come from a young woman with Graves' hyperthyroidism.

There are many counts of this clonotype. The rearrangement joins TRBV5-8 to TRBJ1-1; D is ambiguous. V dropped 4 bases and J dropped 1 base, with 14 bases sitting between them. CDR3 length: 15 amino acids. Germline V CDR1 and CDR2: SGHTS, YDEGEE. This CDR3 reads CASSPGGGRNTEAFF. CDR3 DNA: TGTGCCAGCAGCCCCGGTGGAGGGAGGAACACTGAAGCTTTCTTT.

This rearrangement joins TRBV24-1 to TRBJ2-1; D is undetermined. Trimming pared 7 bases from V and 3 bases from J, leaving 6 bases between. The CDR3 is 12 residues long. Looked up from germline, CDR1 is KGHDR and CDR2 is SFDVKD. The DNA of the CDR3 is TGTGCCACCAGCCCTAACTACAATGAGCAGTTCTTC. Translating gives CATSPNYNEQFF.

The chain has TRBV2 and TRBJ2-7; D gene ambiguous. Looked up from germline, CDR1 is SNHLY and CDR2 is FYNNEI. This CDR3 spans 11 amino acids. V was cut by 7 bases and J by 5 bases, with 9 bases left in between. The CDR3 here is CASTVGNEQYF. CDR3 in DNA: TGTGCCAGCACTGTGGGTAACGAGCAGTACTTC.

The CDR3 protein is CASSPGPIQETQYF. CDR3 coding DNA: TGTGCCAGCAGCCCGGGACCGATCCAAGAGACCCAGTACTTC. The V call is TRBV7-9, the J call TRBJ2-5; D may correspond to TRBD1 or TRBD2 (5 bases each). This CDR3 has 14 residues. Germline lookup yields CDR1 SEHNR and CDR2 FQNEAQ (reference sequence). V dropped 5 bases and J dropped 1 base, with 11 bases sitting between them.

This sequence joins TRBV5-1 and TRBJ2-7; 12 bases are a match to TRBD2. Germline-derived CDR1 and CDR2 are SGHRS and YFSETQ. The V gene end was trimmed by 2 bases and the J gene end by 2 bases; junction bases not matched to a gene: 5. The CDR3 loop spans 16 amino acids. CDR3 sequence: CASSFGLAGRPYEQYF. Here the CDR3 DNA reads TGCGCCAGCAGCTTTGGACTAGCGGGAAGACCCTACGAGCAGTACTTC.

The rearrangement joins TRBV20-1 to TRBJ2-3, with TRBD2 identical over 11 bases. The trim removed 5 bases at V and 1 base at J, leaving 14 bases unmatched. This CDR3 is built from 18 residues. CDR1 and CDR2 from the germline V gene are DFQATT and SNEGSKA (reference sequence). CDR3 protein: CSAFSSGRSNTGTDTQYF. In DNA, the CDR3 is TGCAGTGCTTTCTCTAGCGGGAGGTCCAACACAGGCACAGATACGCAGTATTTT.

This clonotype was seen a handful of times. V and J are TRBV28 and TRBJ2-7; TRBD2 agrees at 11 bases. The V gene end was trimmed by 4 bases and the J gene end by 7 bases; junction bases not matched to a gene: 6. Germline CDR1 reads MDHEN; CDR2 reads SYDVKM. The CDR3 is made up of 14 amino acids. CDR3 residues: CASSSLAGGNEQYF. Here the CDR3 DNA reads TGTGCCAGCAGTTCGCTAGCGGGAGGAAATGAGCAGTACTTC.

The chain joins TRBV10-3 to TRBJ2-3; TRBD2 agrees at 7 bases. V trimming: 8 bases; J trimming: 3 bases; junction bases outside the gene matches: 8. In germline, CDR1 is ENHRY, CDR2 SYGVKD. The CDR3 has 14 residues. The CDR3 bases are TGTGCCATCTCCTTGCGGGAGAGGACAGATACGCAGTATTTT. Its protein product is CAISLRERTDTQYF.

V usage is TRBV5-1 and J usage is TRBJ1-1; weak D call: TRBD1 (5 bases). This CDR3 is built from 17 residues. Germline loops: CDR1 SGHRS, CDR2 YFSETQ. The V end lost 6 bases, the J end lost 10 bases, and 31 bases lay between the germline ends. The CDR3 DNA is TGCGCCAGCACCCCTTTGGGAGGGGACCCATCGATGTCTGGAGCTTTCTTT. Translating gives CASTPLGGDPSMSGAFF. The full variable domain, with the rest looked up from reference TRBV5-1 and TRBJ1-1, is KAGVTQTPRYLIKTRGQQVTLSCSPISGHRSVSWYQQTPGQGLQFLFEYFSETQRNKGNFPGRFSGRQFSNSRSEMNVSTLELGDSALYLCASTPLGGDPSMSGAFFGQGTRLTVV.

Note on this clonotype: Since a much larger clone is just one base distant, this may be a read error. This chain uses TRBV24-1 with TRBJ2-6; 7 bases agree with TRBD2. This CDR3 region has 15 residues. CDR1 and CDR2 from the germline V gene are KGHDR and SFDVKD. CDR3: CATGGVRSGTNVLTF. The CDR3 DNA is TGTGCCACCGGGGGGGTCCGCTCTGGGACCAACGTCCTGACTTTC.

The chain recombines TRBV5-4 with TRBJ2-7, with TRBD2 matching 7 bases. The CDR3 runs to 18 residues. V shed 2 bases, J shed 2 bases, and the junction held 16 bases outside the gene matches. Germline-derived CDR1 and CDR2 are SGHNT and YYREEE (reference sequence). The CDR3 nucleotides are TGTGCCAGCAGCTTAGAAGGAACCCTAGCGGAAGTTCCCTACGAGCAGTACTTC. Its translation: CASSLEGTLAEVPYEQYF.

CDR3 in amino acids: CASSRDRGGNTEAFF. The CDR3 nucleotides are TGTGCCAGTAGTCGGGACAGGGGGGGGAACACTGAAGCTTTCTTT. The chain links TRBV19 to TRBJ1-1; the match to TRBD1 covers 11 bases. Germline V gene data show CDR1 as LNHDA and CDR2 as SQIVND (reference sequence). This CDR3 comprises 15 residues. The V and J ends lost 5 bases and 1 base, in that order; junction bases with no gene match: 3. Variable domain in full (rest from reference TRBV19 and TRBJ1-1): DGGITQSPKYLFRKEGQNVTLSCEQNLNHDAMYWYRQDPGQGLRLIYYSQIVNDFQKGDIAEGYSVSREKKESFPLTVTSAQKNPTAFYLCASSRDRGGNTEAFFGQGTRLTVV.

This clonotype showed up many times. The chain couples TRBV20-1 to TRBJ1-1; no definite D call. The germline V and J ends were trimmed by 0 bases and 0 bases, with 17 bases remaining between them. This CDR3 has 17 residues. The germline gives CDR1 DFQATT, CDR2 SNEGSKA (reference sequence). In DNA form, the CDR3 reads TGCAGTGCTAGAGAGTCAACGAGGGCCCTTATGAACACTGAAGCTTTCTTT. It is translated as CSARESTRALMNTEAFF.

This clonotype was found a few times. This chain connects TRBV28 to TRBJ1-2; D ambiguous. The V gene's germline CDR1 is MDHEN and CDR2 SYDVKM. Deletions cut 0 bases from V and 4 bases from J, with 18 bases between. The CDR3 is made up of 17 amino acids. The DNA for the CDR3 is TGTGCCAGCAGTTTATGGGGCTTGGGCAGACGGGCCTATGGCTACACCTTC. As protein: CASSLWGLGRRAYGYTF.

CDR3: CASGTWTGSYNEQFF. CDR3 coding DNA: TGTGCTAGTGGTACTTGGACAGGCTCCTACAATGAGCAGTTCTTC. This chain connects TRBV12-5 to TRBJ2-1, with 7 bases identical to TRBD1. J lost 0 bases, V lost 5 bases, and 4 bases had no gene match. Germline-derived CDR1 and CDR2 are LGHNT and FRNRAP. The CDR3 covers 15 residues.

On this clonotype: The conserved final phenylalanine or tryptophan is absent from the CDR3, which likely points to a read error. The DNA is left out, because the CDR3 cannot be placed on it with certainty; the CDR3 is given as TCRdb lists it. The chain uses TRBV7-9 and TRBJ2-2. Germline values: CDR1 SEHNR, CDR2 FQNEAQ (reference sequence). A total of 12 residues make up the CDR3, ends included. The CDR3 is CASSPDTGELSS.

V usage is TRBV12-3 or TRBV12-4 and J usage is TRBJ1-1; D is unresolved. The V gene lost 7 bases and the J gene lost 1 base, with 31 bases spanning the gap. The CDR3 covers 20 residues. CDR3 loop: CASTPPASWYPNRGNTEAFF. The CDR3 nucleotides read TGTGCCAGCACCCCCCCGGCATCCTGGTACCCAAACCGCGGGAACACTGAAGCTTTCTTT.

There are many counts of this clonotype. The chain joins TRBV12-3 or TRBV12-4 to TRBJ1-1, with D possibly being TRBD1 (5 bases). The CDR3 loop spans 15 amino acids. The V end lost 1 base, the J end lost 4 bases, and 13 bases lay between the germline ends. The CDR3 nucleotides read TGTGCCAGCAGTTTAGGGGGATTTGGGGCCACTGAAGCTTTCTTT. Protein product: CASSLGGFGATEAFF.

This clonotype has a count of ten or more. The chain links TRBV7-2 to TRBJ2-7; tentatively, D is TRBD2 (6 bases). The V and J ends lost 5 bases and 7 bases respectively, with 15 bases between them. The length of the CDR3 is 13 residues. CDR1 is SGHTA and CDR2 is FQGNSA in the germline V gene. The CDR3 sequence is CASSKQEGREQYF. CDR3 sequence (DNA): TGTGCCAGCAGCAAACAGGAGGGCCGTGAGCAGTACTTC. The entire variable domain, with the rest obtained from reference TRBV7-2 and TRBJ2-7, is as follows: GAGVSQSPSNKVTEKGKDVELRCDPISGHTALYWYRQSLGQGLEFLIYFQGNSAPDKSGLPSDRFSAERTGGSVSTLTIQRTQQEDSAVYLCASSKQEGREQYFGPGTRLTVT.

As regards this clonotype: This clone may be a read error of a much larger clone one base away. V gene TRBV18 combines with J gene TRBJ1-5, with 8 bases aligning to TRBD1. CDR3 size: 14 residues. V shed 7 bases, J shed 5 bases, and the junction held 7 bases outside the gene matches. Germline assignment: CDR1 KGHSH and CDR2 LQKENI. DNA of the CDR3: TGTGCCAGCTTACGTCAACAGGGGGATCAGCCCCAGCATTTT. Translation gives CASLRQQGDQPQHF.